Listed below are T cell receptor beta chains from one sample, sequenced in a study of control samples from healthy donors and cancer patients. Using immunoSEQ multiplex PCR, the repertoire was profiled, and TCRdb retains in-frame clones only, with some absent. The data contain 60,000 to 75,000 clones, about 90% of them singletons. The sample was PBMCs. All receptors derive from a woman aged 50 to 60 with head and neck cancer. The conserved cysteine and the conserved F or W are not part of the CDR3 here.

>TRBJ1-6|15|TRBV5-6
ASSLAVQGLSRSPLH
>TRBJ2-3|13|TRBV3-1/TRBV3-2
ASSLNPRGSDTQY
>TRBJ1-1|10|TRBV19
ASSIPGAEAF
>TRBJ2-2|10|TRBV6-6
ASSFDPGELF
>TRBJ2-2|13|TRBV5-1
ASSLGGLDTGELF
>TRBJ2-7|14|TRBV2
ASSEVSPGYSYEQY
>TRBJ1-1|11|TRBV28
ASSFSLNTEAF
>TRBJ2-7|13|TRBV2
ASSEGGRGGNEQY
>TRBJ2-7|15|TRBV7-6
ASSLSGGVWTYYEQY
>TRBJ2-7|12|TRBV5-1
ASSFAASSYEQY
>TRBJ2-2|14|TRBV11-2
ASSLGLRPITGELF
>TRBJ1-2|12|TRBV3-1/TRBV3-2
ASSPAIGRYGYT
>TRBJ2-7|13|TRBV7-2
ASSSRTGGLFEQY
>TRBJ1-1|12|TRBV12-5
ASGLQDRNTEAF
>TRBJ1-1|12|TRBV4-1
ASSADSVSGGAF
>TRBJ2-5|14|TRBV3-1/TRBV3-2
ASSQAAGGSQETQY
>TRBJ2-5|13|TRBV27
ASSSPRQGQETQY
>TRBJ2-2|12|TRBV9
ASSVAPRTGELF
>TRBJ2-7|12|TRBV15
ATSRGGTEYEQY
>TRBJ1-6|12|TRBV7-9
ASSSSDKNSPLH
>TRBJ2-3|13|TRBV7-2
ASIQMGGATDTQY
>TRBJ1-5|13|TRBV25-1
ASSEGAKGNQPQH
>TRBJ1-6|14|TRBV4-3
ASSQETGTGVSPLH
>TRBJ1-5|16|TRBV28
ASSFLQGMVVSNQPQH
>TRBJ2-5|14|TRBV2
ASSEGRGQGQETQY
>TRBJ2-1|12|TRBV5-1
ASSLGRASNEQF
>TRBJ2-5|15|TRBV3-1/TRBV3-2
ASSQDLALGRQETQY
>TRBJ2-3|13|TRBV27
ASIRGGGATDTQY
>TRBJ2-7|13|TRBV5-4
ASSSGAGATYEQY
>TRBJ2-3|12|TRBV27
ASSAPDRSTTQY
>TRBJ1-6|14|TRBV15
ATSGRDSGDNSPLH
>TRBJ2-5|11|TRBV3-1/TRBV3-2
ASTPLEGETQY
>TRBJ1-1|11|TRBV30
AWSAGTEVVAF
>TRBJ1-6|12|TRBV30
AWSPGTNLSPLH
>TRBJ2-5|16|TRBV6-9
ASRISPLSGGAEETQY
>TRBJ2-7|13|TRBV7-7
ASSQSAGQSYEQY
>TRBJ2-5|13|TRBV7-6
ASSLEAAGDETQY
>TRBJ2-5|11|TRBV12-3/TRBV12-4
ASSFRGWETQY
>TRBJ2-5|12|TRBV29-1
SVAPRMRLETQY
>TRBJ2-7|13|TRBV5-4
ASRSGRQDHYEQY
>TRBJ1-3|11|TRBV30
AWSVLRGNTIY
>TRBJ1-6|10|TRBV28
ASSLADRPLH
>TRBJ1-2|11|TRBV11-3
ASRPGQGYGYT
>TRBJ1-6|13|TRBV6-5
ASSYSGPDNSPLH
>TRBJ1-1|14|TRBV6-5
ASSYRTVGVNTEAF